This record concerns one T cell receptor beta chain sequence. Using immunoSEQ multiplex PCR, the repertoire was profiled, and TCRdb retains in-frame clones only, with some absent. The data contain about 21,000 clones, 80% of them seen just once; the ten biggest clones take up roughly 13%. This sample stems from a study of blood T cell repertoires in COVID-19. Looking at the study overall: Samples came from the United States, Italy and Spain, spanning acute and convalescent COVID-19. T cells, B-cell-depleted T cells, or PBMCs supplied cDNA or gDNA.

Germline CDR1 is MGHRA and CDR2 is YSYEKL. This CDR3 comprises 17 residues. V shed 0 bases, J shed 5 bases, and the junction held 12 bases outside the gene matches. Sequencing was performed on peripheral blood. The chain is built from TRBV4-1 and TRBJ1-2; TRBD1 aligns across 7 bases. The clonotype comes from a man aged 60 to 69 with active COVID-19. The CDR3 is CASSQELPGQTNYGYTF. The CDR3, as DNA: TGCGCCAGCAGCCAAGAACTTCCGGGACAGACGAATTATGGCTACACCTTC.